One sample yielded the 17 T cell receptor beta chains listed below, sequenced in a study of glioma-infiltrating T cells. Using RNA template, CDR3s of TCR alpha and beta were amplified with iRepertoire arm-PCR. Each CDR3 protein is one row after TCRdb ran MiXCR on the multiplex PCR reads. This table has tens of thousands of distinct CDR3 sequences, under 30% appearing once. Sequencing input: glioma tissue, nonneoplastic brain tissue, or PBMCs (not recorded which). The source is a human donor with low-grade glioma or glioblastoma, undergoing nonglioma brain surgery, or in good health (not recorded which).

In its sample, this clonotype was seen many times. The J gene is TRBJ2-3, the V gene TRBV2, with D possibly being TRBD2 (6 bases). Between the trimmed V and J ends, which lost 0 bases and 2 bases, there was a span of 12 bases. The CDR3 length is 16 residues. Germline-derived CDR1 and CDR2 are SNHLY and FYNNEI. The CDR3 DNA follows: TGTGCCAGCAGTGAAGCGCCGGGGAGGATCACAGATACGCAGTATTTT. It codes for CASSEAPGRITDTQYF.

This clonotype was observed a few times. The rearrangement links TRBV12-3 or TRBV12-4 to TRBJ2-3; D possibly corresponds to TRBD1 (6 bases). The CDR3 is 15 residues long. Trimming pared 5 bases from V and 1 base from J, leaving 13 bases between. The CDR3 nucleotides read TGTGCCAGCAGTGTACAGGGATGGGGCACAGATACGCAGTATTTT. Translating it yields CASSVQGWGTDTQYF.

This clonotype was counted a single time. The chain carries TRBV18 and TRBJ1-1; weak D call: TRBD1 (6 bases). Germline V gives CDR1 KGHSH, CDR2 LQKENI. The V end was cut by 6 bases, the J end by 5 bases, with 16 bases between. There are 14 residues in the CDR3. The CDR3 nucleotides read TGTGCCAGCTCCCCAACAGGGATTGGGACTGAAGCTTTCTTT. Translated: CASSPTGIGTEAFF.

In its sample, this clonotype was seen many times. The genes are TRBV7-6 and TRBJ2-7; the D is unclear. V was shortened by 4 bases and J by 4 bases, with 11 bases between the two germline ends. Germline V gives CDR1 SGHVS, CDR2 FNYEAQ. CDR3 length equals 13 residues. The CDR3 loop reads CASSSQIDYEQYF. DNA for the CDR3: TGTGCCAGCAGCTCGCAGATAGATTACGAGCAGTACTTC.

The J gene is TRBJ1-1, the V gene TRBV30, with unresolved D. V was cut by 4 bases and J by 7 bases, with 16 bases left in between. The CDR3 length is 13 residues. Germline V lookup: CDR1 GTSNPN, CDR2 SVGIG (reference sequence). In DNA, the CDR3 is TGTGCCTGGAAGGACGGTCGTGGCAATGAAGCTTTCTTT. Amino acid sequence: CAWKDGRGNEAFF.

This clonotype has at least ten counts. The chain has TRBV7-7 and TRBJ2-5; D is uncertain. Germline CDR1 SSHAT, CDR2 FNYEAQ (reference sequence). The V and J ends lost 1 base and 6 bases respectively, with 15 bases between them. CDR3 length: 15 residues. DNA for the CDR3: TGTGCCAGCAGCTTAGATCACAACCTCTTCCAGACCCAGTACTTC. Protein: CASSLDHNLFQTQYF.

This clonotype was detected many times. The chain combines TRBV12-3 or TRBV12-4 with TRBJ1-5; D remains ambiguous. V was cut by 3 bases and J by 2 bases, with 5 bases left in between. This CDR3 region has 13 residues. CDR3 sequence: CASSFHGNQPQHF. CDR3 nucleotide sequence: TGTGCCAGCAGTTTTCATGGCAATCAGCCCCAGCATTTT.

This clonotype was seen many times. The CDR3 is CATSDPGTSGGETQYF. The DNA of the CDR3 is TGTGCCACCAGTGACCCCGGGACTAGCGGCGGAGAGACCCAGTACTTC. The V gene is TRBV24-1, the J gene TRBJ2-5, with 11 bases identical to TRBD2. Germline loops: CDR1 KGHDR, CDR2 SFDVKD. CDR3 length equals 16 residues. V shed 4 bases and J 4 bases; nucleotides not matched to a gene: 7.

V usage is TRBV29-1 and J usage is TRBJ1-2; D is unclear. The V and J ends lost 6 bases and 0 bases respectively, with 11 bases between them. The CDR3 spans 13 residues. Germline CDR1 is SQVTM and CDR2 is ANQGSEA. CDR3 loop: CSVRVPANYGYTF. The CDR3 DNA follows: TGCAGCGTGAGGGTTCCGGCTAACTATGGCTACACCTTC.

In the case of this clonotype: A much larger clone lies a single base off, so this may be a read error. The J gene is TRBJ1-1, the V gene TRBV11-1; 7 bases line up with TRBD1. V lost 3 bases to trimming and J lost 4 bases; unmatched junction nucleotides: 5. The CDR3 has 14 amino acids. CDR1 SGHAT and CDR2 FQDESV come from the germline V gene (reference sequence). The chain's CDR3 is CASSFETGSTEAFF. For the CDR3, the DNA is TGTGCCAGCAGCTTCGAGACAGGGAGCACTGAAGCTTTCTTT.

A remark on this clonotype: This could be a read error, since a much larger clone is one nucleotide away. The chain carries TRBV5-1 and TRBJ1-1, with D hard to call. This CDR3 is 11 amino acids long. Germline-derived CDR1 and CDR2 are SGHRS and YFSETQ. Trimming stripped 1 base from V and 11 bases from J, with 9 bases between. The CDR3 DNA reads as TGCGCCAGCAGCTTGAACGAGAGGGCTTTCTTT. Amino acid sequence: CASSLNERAFF.

This clonotype was counted ten times or more. The chain carries TRBV11-2 and TRBJ2-7, with 7 nucleotides matching TRBD2. With V trimmed by 4 bases and J by 3 bases, 6 bases remained unmatched. This CDR3 region has 14 residues. The germline CDR1 and CDR2 sequences are SGHAT and FQNNGV. The CDR3: CASSSSGNRYEQYF. The CDR3, as DNA: TGTGCCAGCAGCTCCAGCGGGAACCGCTACGAGCAGTACTTC.

For this clonotype: This may be a read error, as it is one base from a much larger clone. The gene calls are TRBV2 and TRBJ2-1; D is uncertain. V was clipped by 6 bases and J by 0 bases, with 12 bases between them. In germline, CDR1 is SNHLY, CDR2 FYNNEI. The CDR3 contains 15 residues. The CDR3 DNA reads TGTGCCAGCAGCGTTCAGTGCCTCTCCTACAATGAGCAGTTCTTC. As protein: CASSVQCLSYNEQFF. The full variable domain, completed using reference TRBV2 and TRBJ2-1, is EPEVTQTPSHQVTQMGQEVILRCVPISNHLYFYWYRQILGQKVEFLVSFYNNEISEKSEIFDDQFSVERPDGSNFTLKIRSTKLEDSAMYFCASSVQCLSYNEQFFGPGTRLTVL.

This clonotype was picked up many times. The chain carries TRBV5-1 and TRBJ1-3; D unresolved. The CDR3 extends over 16 amino acids. Trimming took off 0 bases at V and 0 bases at J, with 10 bases between the two ends. The germline V gene encodes CDR1 SGHRS and CDR2 YFSETQ. CDR3 protein: CASSLGATFSGNTIYF. CDR3 nucleotides: TGCGCCAGCAGCTTGGGGGCGACATTCTCTGGAAACACCATATATTTT.

Turning to this clonotype: A single base separates this from a much larger clone, so it may be a read error. CDR3 loop: CASRENSGLAYYEQYF. CDR3 nucleotide sequence: TGTGCCAGCAGAGAGAACTCGGGACTAGCCTACTACGAGCAGTACTTC. V and J are TRBV2 and TRBJ2-7; 9 bases agree with TRBD2. This CDR3 contains 16 residues. The germline gives CDR1 SNHLY, CDR2 FYNNEI. J gave up 3 bases and V 6 bases, and 12 bases lay outside the gene matches.

This clonotype was recorded many times. The V call is TRBV4-1, the J call TRBJ2-3, with 10 bases lining up with TRBD2. Trimming at V came to 0 bases and at J to 8 bases, leaving 5 bases not matched to a gene. This CDR3 is 15 amino acids long. Germline values: CDR1 MGHRA, CDR2 YSYEKL. The CDR3 DNA is TGCGCCAGCAGCCAAGATGGGGCTAGCGGGAGTACGCAGTATTTT. Its protein is CASSQDGASGSTQYF.

This clonotype was found a few times. V and J are TRBV18 and TRBJ2-1, with D hard to call. V lost 6 bases and J lost 4, with 10 bases in between. This CDR3 spans 13 amino acids. Germline V gene data show CDR1 as KGHSH and CDR2 as LQKENI. DNA of the CDR3: TGTGCCAGCTCCGCGGAAGAGTACAATGAGCAGTTCTTC. Its translation is CASSAEEYNEQFF.